Below are 21 T cell receptor beta chains sequenced from a single sample in a study of blood T cells in healthy people across ages (dated by TCRdb to 2014 to 2015). Libraries came from 5' RACE. Sequencer: Illumina HiSeq 2500. A second roughly 7 to 12 cycle PCR used a sample-barcoded 5' primer and a J-beta primer mix. TCRdb trimmed public reads at Q25 via fastp, called clones via MiXCR and kept in-frame beta chains. Under each unique CDR3 protein, matching rows form one entry showing the most common genes and DNA. This sample comprises roughly 1,700,000 distinct CDR3 sequences, roughly 28% of them detected only once. Less than 9.5% of the sample lies in the top ten. The material sequenced was blood. These receptor sequences come from a woman younger than 45 in good health.

In nucleotides, the CDR3 is TGTGCCAGTAGTCCCATGGACAGCTTCAATCAGCCCCAGCATTTT. Translating it yields CASSPMDSFNQPQHF. The V call is TRBV19, the J call TRBJ1-5, with TRBD1 as a possible D gene (6 bases). There are 15 residues in the CDR3. Germline assignment: CDR1 LNHDA and CDR2 SQIVND (reference sequence). Trimming removed 5 bases from V and 3 bases from J, with 14 bases in between.

There are a few counts of this clonotype. The V gene is TRBV3-1, the J gene TRBJ1-2, with TRBD1 matching over 7 bases. The CDR3 covers 13 residues. Trimming removed 3 bases from V and 8 bases from J; junction bases left unmatched: 6. Germline lookup yields CDR1 LGHDT and CDR2 YNNKEL (reference sequence). The DNA of the CDR3 is TGTGCCAGCAGCCACCCGACAGGGAGGGGCTACACCTTC. Protein: CASSHPTGRGYTF.

The genes are TRBV5-6 and TRBJ1-6, with D possibly TRBD1 on 6 matching bases. CDR1 is SGHDT, CDR2 YYEEEE, per germline. This CDR3 comprises 16 residues. V lost 3 bases and J lost 8, with 18 bases in between. The CDR3: CASSWRQADGYSPLHF. The DNA for the CDR3 is TGTGCCAGCAGCTGGAGACAGGCCGATGGCTATTCACCCCTCCACTTT. Based on the CDR3 plus reference TRBV5-6 and TRBJ1-6, the full variable domain is DAGVTQSPTHLIKTRGQQVTLRCSPKSGHDTVSWYQQALGQGPQFIFQYYEEEERQRGNFPDRFSGHQFPNYSSELNVNALLLGDSALYLCASSWRQADGYSPLHFGNGTRLTVT.

The chain uses TRBV20-1 and TRBJ2-5; D gene ambiguous. Germline V CDR1 and CDR2: DFQATT, SNEGSKA (reference sequence). CDR3 length: 13 residues. V lost 1 base and J 5 bases, leaving 11 bases between the germline ends. This chain's CDR3 is CSARGLSTETQYF. The CDR3 region has the DNA TGCAGTGCTAGAGGGCTGTCGACGGAGACCCAGTACTTC.

V and J are TRBV5-1 and TRBJ2-1, with D possibly called TRBD1 or TRBD2 (5 bases each). V dropped 3 bases and J dropped 9 bases, with 13 bases sitting between them. The germline gives CDR1 SGHRS, CDR2 YFSETQ. The CDR3 has 13 amino acids. The CDR3 spells CASSSDIGGEQFF. CDR3 coding DNA: TGCGCCAGCAGCTCAGATATTGGGGGTGAGCAGTTCTTC. Variable domain in full (rest from reference TRBV5-1 and TRBJ2-1): KAGVTQTPRYLIKTRGQQVTLSCSPISGHRSVSWYQQTPGQGLQFLFEYFSETQRNKGNFPGRFSGRQFSNSRSEMNVSTLELGDSALYLCASSSDIGGEQFFGPGTRLTVL.

The chain carries TRBV20-1 and TRBJ2-7; D ambiguous. The CDR3 loop spans 12 amino acids. Germline V gene sequence: CDR1 DFQATT, CDR2 SNEGSKA (reference sequence). V shed 5 bases and J shed 4 bases, with 12 bases lying between them. CDR3 loop: CSAPGPPYEQYF. CDR3 nucleotide sequence: TGCAGTGCTCCCGGGCCCCCATACGAGCAGTACTTC.

This clonotype has ten or more counts. The V and J genes are TRBV12-3 or TRBV12-4 and TRBJ1-4, with 7 bases aligning to TRBD1. Trimming removed 5 bases from V and 7 bases from J; junction bases left unmatched: 10. CDR3 length: 15 amino acids. DNA for the CDR3: TGTGCCAGCAGTAAGCGACAGGGTGGCGGTGAAAAACTGTTTTTT. Protein product: CASSKRQGGGEKLFF.

The rearrangement uses TRBV12-3 or TRBV12-4 and TRBJ2-5; possible D gene TRBD2, 7 bases. V dropped 3 bases and J dropped 11 bases, with 16 bases sitting between them. This CDR3 is 13 amino acids long. Here the CDR3 reads CASSLRGRPGQYF. The CDR3 DNA reads as TGTGCCAGCAGTTTGCGGGGGCGGCCGGGGCAGTACTTC.

The chain uses TRBV28 and TRBJ1-6, with D tentatively TRBD1 (5 bases). In germline, CDR1 is MDHEN, CDR2 SYDVKM. V was trimmed by 5 bases and J by 0 bases, leaving 14 bases between them. The CDR3 contains 17 residues. This CDR3 reads CASSPSWGRSYNSPLHF. CDR3 in DNA: TGTGCCAGCAGTCCTTCGTGGGGACGCTCCTATAATTCACCCCTCCACTTT.

The chain combines TRBV5-1 with TRBJ1-4; 7 bases map to TRBD1. The germline V gene has CDR1 SGHRS and CDR2 YFSETQ. V lost 4 bases, J lost 7 bases, and 7 bases stayed unmatched. This CDR3 is 14 amino acids long. The CDR3 region has the DNA TGCGCCAGCAGCCCAGGGACAGCCGCTGAAAAACTGTTTTTT. It yields the protein CASSPGTAAEKLFF.

This clonotype showed up many times. V gene TRBV9 combines with J gene TRBJ1-1, with 7 bases matching TRBD1. The J segment lost 2 bases and the V segment lost 6 bases, leaving 4 bases of the junction unmatched. The CDR3 is 13 amino acids. Germline V gene lookup returns CDR1 SGDLS and CDR2 YYNGEE. This CDR3 reads CASTQGINTEAFF. The DNA for the CDR3 is TGTGCCAGCACACAGGGGATCAACACTGAAGCTTTCTTT.

This clonotype was observed a handful of times. This chain joins TRBV18 and TRBJ1-6, with D possibly matching TRBD1 (5 bases). CDR3 length: 16 residues. Germline lookup yields CDR1 KGHSH and CDR2 LQKENI. The ends were cut back, 1 base at V and 8 bases at J, with 15 bases in the middle. CDR3: CASSPLPARADSPLHF. The CDR3 bases are TGTGCCAGCTCACCACTCCCGGCCAGGGCGGATTCACCCCTCCACTTT.

This clonotype was seen only a few times. The chain couples TRBV27 to TRBJ1-2; tentative D call: TRBD1 (5 bases). Germline V gives CDR1 MNHEY, CDR2 SMNVEV (reference sequence). This CDR3 is built from 15 residues. Trimming took off 5 bases at V and 4 bases at J, with 17 bases between the two ends. The chain's CDR3 is CASSTNSGARYGYTF. Written as DNA, the CDR3 is TGTGCCAGCAGTACCAACTCCGGGGCGCGCTATGGCTACACCTTC.

The V call is TRBV7-6, the J call TRBJ2-3; no reliable D call. Deletions cut 4 bases from V and 4 bases from J, with 12 bases between. The V gene's germline CDR1 is SGHVS and CDR2 FNYEAQ. The CDR3 loop spans 14 amino acids. CDR3 region: CASSSQRSPDTQYF. The CDR3 bases are TGTGCCAGCAGCTCACAACGGTCCCCAGATACGCAGTATTTT.

The rearrangement uses TRBV7-9 and TRBJ2-1; D is undetermined. Trimming removed 5 bases from V and 4 bases from J, with 9 bases in between. The length of the CDR3 is 13 residues. The germline CDR1 and CDR2 sequences are SEHNR and FQNEAQ (reference sequence). DNA for the CDR3: TGTGCCAGCAGCCCGACGACATACAATGAGCAGTTCTTC. This translates into CASSPTTYNEQFF. Full variable domain (outside the CDR3, taken from reference TRBV7-9 and TRBJ2-1): DTGVSQNPRHKITKRGQNVTFRCDPISEHNRLYWYRQTLGQGPEFLTYFQNEAQLEKSRLLSDRFSAERPKGSFSTLEIQRTEQGDSAMYLCASSPTTYNEQFFGPGTRLTVL.

This clonotype appeared once. The V and J genes are TRBV10-3 and TRBJ2-1; 8 bases match TRBD1. Trimming cost V 3 bases and J 7 bases; bases outside gene matches: 2. Per germline, CDR1 ENHRY and CDR2 SYGVKD. CDR3 size: 13 residues. The DNA of the CDR3 is TGTGCCATCAGTGACAGGGGGCGGAATGAGCAGTTCTTC. Translation gives CAISDRGRNEQFF.

V is TRBV20-1 and J is TRBJ2-7, with a weak D call TRBD1 (6 bases). CDR3 length: 15 amino acids. The germline CDR1 and CDR2 sequences are DFQATT and SNEGSKA (reference sequence). With 5 bases removed from V and 0 bases from J, the gap between germline ends came to 17 bases. The CDR3 region is CSAYTGTSISYEQYF. In DNA, the CDR3 is TGCAGTGCTTATACCGGGACATCCATCTCCTACGAGCAGTACTTC.

The chain links TRBV5-6 to TRBJ1-1, with D possibly TRBD1 on 5 matching bases. Germline V gives CDR1 SGHDT, CDR2 YYEEEE. The germline V and J ends were trimmed by 3 bases and 0 bases, with 18 bases remaining between them. The CDR3 is 17 residues long. The CDR3 sequence: CASSSGAERRLNTEAFF. CDR3 DNA sequence: TGTGCCAGCAGCTCCGGGGCCGAAAGAAGACTGAACACTGAAGCTTTCTTT.

This clonotype appeared a few times. The V gene is TRBV20-1, the J gene TRBJ2-5, with D possibly being TRBD2 (5 bases). The germline V gene has CDR1 DFQATT and CDR2 SNEGSKA (reference sequence). This CDR3 contains 14 residues. V was clipped by 5 bases and J by 4 bases, with 17 bases between them. The CDR3: CSAAPRREVETQYF. For the CDR3, the DNA is TGCAGTGCTGCACCCCGCCGGGAAGTAGAGACCCAGTACTTC.

V is TRBV20-1 and J is TRBJ2-7; a weak D match, TRBD2 (6 bases). V was trimmed by 6 bases and J by 5 bases, leaving 17 bases between them. CDR3 length: 13 residues. Germline CDR1 reads DFQATT; CDR2 reads SNEGSKA (reference sequence). The CDR3 sequence is CSALAPPWNEQYF. The CDR3 coding sequence is TGCAGTGCGCTAGCGCCGCCCTGGAACGAGCAGTACTTC.

The genes are TRBV20-1 and TRBJ2-1; possible D gene TRBD2, 5 bases. The DNA matches TRBJ2-7 better at its end, which makes the J call doubtful. The CDR3 sequence is 12 residues long. Germline V gene lookup returns CDR1 DFQATT and CDR2 SNEGSKA (reference sequence). The CDR3 reads CSASSSYNEQYF. The CDR3 nucleotides are TGCAGTGCTTCTAGCTCCTACAATGAGCAGTACTTC.